This T cell receptor (beta chain) was sequenced during a study of T cell responses to AZD1222 COVID-19 vaccine (dated by TCRdb to about 2021). About the investigation overall: AZD1222 recipients whose second dose came at about 4 weeks and those whose second dose came at about 12 weeks were combined into one group, since spike-specific TCR depth and breadth did not differ between the two schedules. A total of roughly 240 trial participants underwent TCR sequencing, of whom around 200 received two doses of AZD1222 and about 25 received two doses of the MenACWY control vaccine. Enrollment into the trials was organized by age into subgroups of 18-55, 56-69 and 70-plus years, and those subgroups contained about 150, 27 and 61 TCR-sequenced participants, respectively.

Here is what the overall study found, with its caveats: Epitopes outside the regions mutated in the B.1.351 and B.1.1.7 variants were reportedly recognized by nearly half of the unique spike-specific TCRs. Only 5 to 7 AZD1222 recipients were SARS-CoV-2 seropositive at baseline, limiting conclusions about previously exposed vaccinees. Participants were mostly white British and included more females than males, and it was suggested by the authors that clonal diversity may have been underestimated. The 56-69-year group was small, and its depth increase did not reach significance, likely because of low power. After two AZD1222 doses, spike-specific TCR breadth and depth were significantly higher than at day 0 and than in MenACWY recipients. Vaccine-associated CD4 TCRs spanned the whole spike protein, with dominant responses in regions 160-218 and 743-854. Because no day 14 peak-response samples were available, the repertoires could be characterized only after the peak T cell response.

The germline V gene (reference sequence) specifies LGHDT as CDR1 and YNNKEL as CDR2. Taken from cysteine to phenylalanine, the CDR3 has 12 residues. Solely the CDR3 DNA is kept, with 36 bases framed from the first base. The junction shows trimming of 0 bases on V and 10 bases on J, plus 9 bases between the germline ends. As to this clone: No cognate antigen has been identified for it. Nothing much larger sits one base from this clone, and base qualities are not available.

The CDR3 regions of human TCRbeta chains were analyzed by immunosequencing. The published analysis was carried out like this. Repertoire TCRs were checked for matches against a reference library of SARS-CoV-2-specific TCRs that had been generated using the MIRA antigen-specificity platform. Breadth meant the fraction of unique TCRs that were SARS-CoV-2-associated, whereas depth meant the fraction of total T cells that were SARS-CoV-2-associated. Each spike-specific TCR was assigned to its reactive spike region and to a CD4 or CD8 class using the MIRA data. Log10-transformed breadth and depth values were compared by one-way ANOVA with Sidak's multiple comparisons tests. This is the immuneACCESS table as TCRdb keeps it, with only in-frame sequences that have V and J called. A part of the clones is gone; compared with another copy, unresolved V genes explain less than half, and the rest is unexplained. Clonal size and the V and J genes are those of that table, whereas D and trimming came from the DNA. The sample data list around 140,000 clones, and roughly 91% of these were observed just once. Of the sample, over 7.5% is held by the ten largest clones.

According to the study, the label for this sample's time point signals: baseline before first vaccination. Vaccinee samples came from UK trials COV001 and COV002, including a single-blind randomized controlled phase 2/3 trial of AZD1222 (ChAdOx1 nCoV-19) in healthy adults. For TCRbeta chain sequencing, PBMC samples from trial participants were taken at day 0 and at day 28 after the second dose. The V and J genes are TRBV3-1 (or the pseudogene TRBV3-2) and TRBJ1-1, with the D gene not confidently named. This receptor was obtained from an adult in good health. Specimen: peripheral blood, collected on day 0 of AZD1222 vaccination. The encoded CDR3 is CASSQEYEPAFF. The nucleotide sequence is given as TGTGCCAGCAGCCAAGAGTACGAACCAGCTTTCTTT.